The 18 T cell receptor beta chains presented below share a single source sample, sequenced in a study of cytomegalovirus exposure and HLA in healthy donors. It was with 60 Vbeta and 13 Jbeta primers that the PCR ran. Profiling relied on immunoSEQ multiplex PCR, and the TCRdb table lists in-frame clones only, not all of them. The data show fewer than 200,000 clones, with approximately 80% seen just once and roughly 0.5% held by the top ten. The sequenced material came from PBMCs. Receptor source: a woman between 45 and 60 years old in good health and CMV-seronegative.

V is TRBV28 and J is TRBJ2-7, with 9 positions matching TRBD2. Germline CDR1 reads MDHEN; CDR2 reads SYDVKM. There are 16 residues in the CDR3. Germline trimming cut 5 bases from V and 1 base from J; bases unmatched to any gene: 9. CDR3: CASSPRGREGSYEQYF. In DNA, the CDR3 is TGTGCCAGCAGTCCCCGCGGGCGGGAGGGGTCCTACGAGCAGTACTTC.

The chain joins TRBV9 to TRBJ2-1, with 9 bases lining up with TRBD2. Trimming at V came to 0 bases and at J to 9 bases, leaving 7 bases not matched to a gene. This CDR3 comprises 15 residues. The germline V gene has CDR1 SGDLS and CDR2 YYNGEE. The CDR3 sequence is CASSVVRGGRSEQFF. The DNA of the CDR3 is TGTGCCAGCAGCGTAGTGCGGGGGGGCCGTAGTGAGCAGTTCTTC.

CDR3 DNA sequence: TGTGCCAGCAGTCGCAACAGGGTCCAGCCCCAGCATTTT. Translation: CASSRNRVQPQHF. This chain joins TRBV6-5 and TRBJ1-5; tentative D call: TRBD1 (6 bases). Trimming left V 5 bases short and J 7 bases short, with 12 bases between. Germline CDR1 MNHEY, CDR2 SVGAGI. The CDR3 is 13 amino acids.

CDR3 region: CASSYFRGNEQYF. The CDR3 bases are TGTGCCAGCAGTTACTTCAGGGGAAACGAGCAGTACTTC. This rearrangement joins TRBV6-5 to TRBJ2-7; the D gene is possibly TRBD1 (6 bases). Germline V gives CDR1 MNHEY, CDR2 SVGAGI. CDR3 size: 13 residues. Trimming took off 1 base at V and 5 bases at J, with 9 bases between the two ends.

The chain employs TRBV28 and TRBJ1-2, with D perhaps TRBD1 (6 bases). Per the germline V gene, CDR1 is MDHEN and CDR2 is SYDVKM. Trimming pared 7 bases from V and 2 bases from J, leaving 14 bases between. This CDR3 has 14 amino acids. DNA for the CDR3: TGTGCCAGCACGTTGGGGGCAGGGAACTATGGCTACACCTTC. Its translation: CASTLGAGNYGYTF.

The chain combines TRBV5-1 with TRBJ2-1; TRBD2 matches at 13 bases. With V trimmed by 2 bases and J by 8 bases, 7 bases remained unmatched. Germline CDR1 is SGHRS and CDR2 is YFSETQ. The CDR3 has 16 residues. Here the CDR3 reads CASSLPGLAGADEQFF. The CDR3 DNA reads as TGCGCCAGCAGCTTACCCGGACTAGCGGGAGCCGATGAGCAGTTCTTC.

The rearrangement uses TRBV2 and TRBJ1-5, with a tentative D call TRBD1 (6 bases). The germline gives CDR1 SNHLY, CDR2 FYNNEI. V was clipped by 0 bases and J by 8 bases, with 14 bases between them. This CDR3 comprises 15 residues. The CDR3 DNA is TGTGCCAGCAGTGAAGCGCTCACAGGGCTGGAGCCCCAGCATTTT. Its protein is CASSEALTGLEPQHF.

The rearrangement joins TRBV25-1 to TRBJ2-2; 10 nucleotides align to TRBD2. Trimming removed 6 bases from V and 5 bases from J; junction bases left unmatched: 9. CDR1 is MGHDK, CDR2 SYGVNS, per germline. This CDR3 has 16 amino acids. CDR3 residues: CASRPSGGISTGELFF. CDR3 DNA: TGTGCCAGCAGGCCTAGCGGGGGAATATCGACCGGGGAGCTGTTTTTT.

This chain uses TRBV21-1 with TRBJ2-6; the table names TRBD1, a call not compared with the DNA. TRBV21-1 is a pseudogene locus. The length of the CDR3 is 16 residues. As DNA, the CDR3 is TGTGCCAGCAGCCCGAGACAGGGGGACTGGGCCAACGTCCTGACTTTC. Amino acids: CASSPRQGDWANVLTF.

This sequence joins TRBV10-3 and TRBJ1-5; D uncertain. The CDR3 is 13 residues long. Per the germline V gene, CDR1 is ENHRY and CDR2 is SYGVKD. V lost 3 bases, J lost 10 bases, and 13 bases lay in between. The CDR3 spells CAISEVGDKPQHF. DNA of the CDR3: TGTGCCATCAGTGAAGTGGGAGATAAACCCCAGCATTTT.

This chain uses TRBV5-4 with TRBJ1-1, with a weak D call TRBD1 (6 bases). The CDR3 consists of 14 residues. The germline V and J ends were trimmed by 1 base and 4 bases, with 11 bases remaining between them. CDR1 and CDR2 (germline): SGHNT, YYREEE (reference sequence). CDR3 in amino acids: CASSLQGSATEAFF. For the CDR3, the DNA is TGTGCCAGCAGCTTGCAGGGGTCGGCCACTGAAGCTTTCTTT.

The V and J genes are TRBV19 and TRBJ1-2, with TRBD1 matching over 9 bases. The CDR3 is 15 amino acids. V trimming: 7 bases; J trimming: 3 bases; junction bases outside the gene matches: 9. CDR1 and CDR2 (germline): LNHDA, SQIVND (reference sequence). The CDR3: CASTSGTGSYYGYTF. The CDR3 nucleotides read TGTGCCAGTACCTCGGGGACAGGGAGTTACTATGGCTACACCTTC.

This chain joins TRBV29-1 and TRBJ2-7; the D gene is possibly TRBD2 (5 bases). The length of the CDR3 is 12 residues. The V end was cut by 4 bases, the J end by 6 bases, with 13 bases between. Germline lookup yields CDR1 SQVTM and CDR2 ANQGSEA. This CDR3 reads CSVGTFGGEQYF. The CDR3 bases are TGCAGCGTTGGGACTTTCGGCGGCGAGCAGTACTTC.

This clone showed up just once. The gene calls are TRBV6-6 and TRBJ2-7, with 9 bases matching TRBD1. Trimming took 5 bases from V and 4 from J; bases not matched to a gene: 3. The CDR3 has 13 amino acids. Germline CDR1 and CDR2: MNHNY and SVGAGI (reference sequence). The CDR3 region is CASSRDRVYEQYF. The CDR3 DNA is TGTGCCAGCAGTAGGGACAGGGTGTACGAGCAGTACTTC.

The chain combines TRBV18 with TRBJ2-7; unclear D gene. The CDR3 has 13 residues. Between the trimmed V and J ends, which lost 3 bases and 5 bases, there was a span of 11 bases. Germline CDR1 reads KGHSH; CDR2 reads LQKENI. The CDR3 coding sequence is TGTGCCAGCTCACCGGCAGGATTGGACGAGCAGTACTTC. Protein product: CASSPAGLDEQYF.

This rearrangement joins TRBV2 to TRBJ2-4; weak D call: TRBD2 (6 bases). Germline V lookup: CDR1 SNHLY, CDR2 FYNNEI. The CDR3 loop spans 12 amino acids. V was cut by 7 bases and J by 7 bases, with 11 bases left in between. CDR3 amino acids: CASTGGTNIQYF. Written as DNA, the CDR3 is TGTGCCAGCACTGGGGGGACTAACATTCAGTACTTC.

Written as DNA, the CDR3 is TGTGCCAGCAGGCAGAATGGTTATAGCAATCAGCCCCAGCATTTT. This translates into CASRQNGYSNQPQHF. The chain employs TRBV6-1 and TRBJ1-5; the D is unclear. This CDR3 region has 15 residues. Germline loops: CDR1 MNHNS, CDR2 SASEGT. Trimming pared 6 bases from V and 0 bases from J, leaving 12 bases between.

V usage is TRBV4-3 and J usage is TRBJ1-2, with a weak D call TRBD1 (6 bases). V was cut by 7 bases and J by 4 bases, with 25 bases left in between. This CDR3 comprises 17 residues. Looked up from germline, CDR1 is LGHNA and CDR2 is YSLEER. CDR3 DNA: TGCGCCAGCACCCCTTGGGCAGGGGCGCCCGGGGTCTATGGCTACACCTTC. As protein: CASTPWAGAPGVYGYTF.